The subject of this entry is one T cell receptor beta chain. This sample stems from a study of T cells in Graves' hyperthyroidism and ophthalmopathy. After removal of 5 bases from V and 1 base from J, the junction contained 8 bases not matched to a gene. CDR3 length: 17 amino acids. The V gene's germline CDR1 is MDHEN and CDR2 SYDVKM. Amplification of TCR beta CDR3 regions used RNA as the template. The HTBI set primed first-round TCR CDR3 RT-PCR. MiXCR, applied by TCRdb to the multiplex PCR reads, yields one record per CDR3 protein. The table includes hundreds of thousands of distinct CDR3 sequences, about a sixth detected once.

This clonotype was sampled from a woman aged 40 to 55 with Graves' ophthalmopathy. V is TRBV28 and J is TRBJ2-3; TRBD2 matches at 11 bases. The sequencing sample was made of blood. This chain's CDR3 is CASSPGLAEARTDTQYF. CDR3 DNA sequence: TGTGCCAGCAGTCCGGGACTAGCGGAGGCCCGCACAGATACGCAGTATTTT.